This T cell receptor beta chain was documented in a study of blood T cell repertoires in COVID-19. Germline CDR1 and CDR2: LGHDT and YNNKEL (reference sequence). The V and J ends lost 4 bases and 2 bases, in that order; junction bases with no gene match: 6. The CDR3 is 15 residues long. Methods used by the authors: From reference gene primer amplification, estimates of nucleated cell counts were derived. Produced via immunoSEQ multiplex PCR; TCRdb's table is partial and in-frame only. The V and J calls and clone size were taken over from that table, and D and trimming were inferred from the DNA. The sample holds more than 85,000 clones, roughly 90% seen once.

The chain uses TRBV3-1 (or the pseudogene TRBV3-2) and TRBJ2-5; 8 nucleotides line up with TRBD1. This TCR derives from a human donor with COVID-19, enrolled during active disease. The donor label of this sample is uncertain. Sequencing was done on a sample of peripheral blood. The DNA of the CDR3 is TGTGCCAGCAGCCCCCCAACAGGGGGACAAGAGACCCAGTACTTC. It translates to CASSPPTGGQETQYF.